The 15 T cell receptor beta chains below were found in one sample sequenced in a study of blood T cells in healthy people across ages (dated by TCRdb to between 2014 and 2016). Libraries came from 5' RACE. TCRdb names Illumina HiSeq 2500 as the instrument used. The second PCR ran for roughly 6 to 11 cycles and used a J-beta primer mix along with a sample-barcoded 5' primer. Starting from the raw public reads, TCRdb applied fastp trimming at Q25, assembled clones with MiXCR and retained in-frame beta chains. CDR3 protein sequences are deduplicated, and each keeps its most common genes and DNA. The sample records some 1.6 million distinct CDR3 sequences, roughly 30% of which are singletons. About 11% of the sample is in the top ten clones. Sample: blood. The receptors were gathered from a woman aged 30 to 39 in good health.

The CDR3 spells CASSSRPRTSPLHF. CDR3 nucleotides: TGCGCCAGCAGCTCGAGACCGCGAACTTCACCCCTCCACTTT. The rearrangement joins TRBV5-1 to TRBJ1-6, with D unclear. The germline CDR1 and CDR2 sequences are SGHRS and YFSETQ. This CDR3 spans 14 amino acids. Trimming cost V 3 bases and J 9 bases, with 13 bases left between them.

In this sample, this clonotype turned up a few times. The chain has TRBV15 and TRBJ1-2; D is unresolved. V lost 0 bases and J lost 8, with 13 bases in between. Per the germline V gene, CDR1 is LNHNV and CDR2 is YYDKDF (reference sequence). This CDR3 has 14 residues. The CDR3 DNA follows: TGTGCCACCAGCAGAGATGTGGTCCTCCTCGGCTACACCTTC. Its protein product is CATSRDVVLLGYTF.

The chain combines TRBV27 with TRBJ1-4; tentative D call: TRBD1 (6 bases). The CDR3 consists of 14 residues. The V gene's germline CDR1 is MNHEY and CDR2 SMNVEV (reference sequence). V was shortened by 6 bases and J by 0 bases, with 8 bases between the two germline ends. The CDR3 loop reads CASRGAPTNEKLFF. As DNA, the CDR3 is TGTGCCAGCAGGGGGGCGCCAACTAATGAAAAACTGTTTTTT.

This chain links TRBV30 with TRBJ1-5; TRBD1 matches at 7 bases. CDR3 length equals 14 residues. The germline gives CDR1 GTSNPN, CDR2 SVGIG (reference sequence). V dropped 5 bases and J dropped 3; count of bases not matched to a gene: 7. The CDR3 protein is CAWADGTVNQPQHF. In DNA form, the CDR3 reads TGTGCCTGGGCCGACGGGACAGTCAATCAGCCCCAGCATTTT.

This clonotype was detected a few times. V usage is TRBV2 and J usage is TRBJ1-4; D is ambiguous. V lost 6 bases, J lost 3 bases, and 20 bases lay in between. The length of the CDR3 is 17 residues. From germline, CDR1 is SNHLY and CDR2 FYNNEI. The CDR3 region is CASSDPLVNSANEKLFF. The DNA for the CDR3 is TGTGCCAGCAGCGACCCTTTAGTCAACTCCGCTAATGAAAAACTGTTTTTT.

Points on this clonotype: Being one base from a much bigger clone, this may be a read error. The chain couples TRBV12-3 or TRBV12-4 to TRBJ2-5, with D perhaps matching TRBD1 (6 bases). The J call is in doubt because the DNA end fits TRBJ2-7 better. The CDR3 consists of 15 residues. CDR3 DNA sequence: TGTGCCAGCAGTTTAGCGGGGGCCCGCTTTGACGAGCAGTACTTC. Amino acid sequence: CASSLAGARFDEQYF.

The sample holds one count of this clonotype. This rearrangement joins TRBV20-1 to TRBJ1-3, with TRBD1 matching 7 bases. V lost 5 bases and J lost 1; bases outside the gene matches: 8. The CDR3 is 15 residues long. The germline V gene has CDR1 DFQATT and CDR2 SNEGSKA (reference sequence). The CDR3 coding sequence is TGCAGTGCTGGACACCACAGGGGTTCTGGAAACACCATATATTTT. This codes for CSAGHHRGSGNTIYF.

This clonotype has ten or more counts. The V and J genes are TRBV7-2 and TRBJ2-1; 7 bases map to TRBD1. V lost 8 bases to trimming and J lost 0 bases; unmatched junction nucleotides: 7. This CDR3 is 15 amino acids long. Germline V gene sequence: CDR1 SGHTA, CDR2 FQGNSA. The CDR3 protein is CASSQDRSSYNEQFF. CDR3 coding DNA: TGTGCCAGCTCTCAGGACAGGAGCTCCTACAATGAGCAGTTCTTC.

This clonotype showed up just a few times. This rearrangement joins TRBV20-1 to TRBJ2-1; 10 bases line up with TRBD2. The CDR3 extends over 17 amino acids. Trimming removed 1 base from V and 4 bases from J; junction bases left unmatched: 10. Germline lookup yields CDR1 DFQATT and CDR2 SNEGSKA (reference sequence). The CDR3 protein is CSARVFSGRTLYNEQFF. The CDR3 DNA follows: TGCAGTGCTAGAGTCTTTAGCGGGAGGACCTTATACAATGAGCAGTTCTTC.

V and J are TRBV11-2 and TRBJ1-1; the match to TRBD1 covers 9 bases. Germline V CDR1 and CDR2: SGHAT, FQNNGV. The CDR3 is 15 amino acids. Unmatched junction bases numbered 8, after V lost 5 bases and J lost 4 bases. This CDR3 reads CASSQTGGAGTEAFF. CDR3 nucleotides: TGTGCCAGCAGCCAAACAGGGGGCGCAGGCACTGAAGCTTTCTTT.

This clonotype was counted between two and nine times. The chain recombines TRBV20-1 with TRBJ1-6; D is possibly TRBD1 (5 bases). CDR3 length equals 13 residues. Germline values: CDR1 DFQATT, CDR2 SNEGSKA (reference sequence). V lost 5 bases and J 10 bases, leaving 15 bases between the germline ends. The CDR3 loop reads CSAPGTLASPLHF. The CDR3 DNA is TGCAGTGCTCCCGGGACCCTCGCATCACCCCTCCACTTT.

The CDR3 region is CASSLPTSSGTRALNEQFF. CDR3 sequence (DNA): TGTGCCAGCAGCTTGCCAACCTCTTCCGGGACTAGGGCCTTAAATGAGCAGTTCTTC. The chain has TRBV11-2 and TRBJ2-1; 8 nucleotides line up with TRBD2. The CDR3 extends over 19 amino acids. Germline V gene lookup returns CDR1 SGHAT and CDR2 FQNNGV. V lost 3 bases to trimming and J lost 7 bases; unmatched junction nucleotides: 20.

With regard to this clonotype: This may come from a read error, since a much larger clone is one base off. The rearrangement uses TRBV20-1 and TRBJ2-5; 7 bases are a match to TRBD1. J was trimmed by 13 bases and V by 5 bases; bases with no gene match: 16. This CDR3 region has 13 residues. The germline V gene has CDR1 DFQATT and CDR2 SNEGSKA (reference sequence). The CDR3 DNA reads as TGCAGTGCTTGGGACAGTATCAGCTACGAGCGGTACTTC. Residues: CSAWDSISYERYF.

This chain joins TRBV10-3 and TRBJ1-1; 8 positions match TRBD1. The V and J ends lost 7 bases and 2 bases, in that order; junction bases with no gene match: 6. Germline CDR1 and CDR2: ENHRY and SYGVKD. The CDR3 covers 14 residues. The CDR3 coding sequence is TGTGCCATCACTACGGACAGGGCAAACACTGAAGCTTTCTTT. Residues: CAITTDRANTEAFF.

This clonotype appeared a few times. The chain carries TRBV5-1 and TRBJ1-1; D gene unclear. From germline, CDR1 is SGHRS and CDR2 YFSETQ. The CDR3 is 13 residues long. The ends were cut back, 1 base at V and 3 bases at J, with 7 bases in the middle. CDR3 in DNA: TGCGCCAGCAGCTTGTCGGCTTACACTGAAGCTTTCTTT. This translates into CASSLSAYTEAFF.